This is a list of T cell receptor beta chains from one sample in a study of blood T cells in healthy people across ages. TCRdb fed the 5' RACE reads into MiXCR, producing one record per CDR3 protein. The sample holds some 560,000 distinct CDR3 sequences, around 27% seen once. The sample was also linked to a second study, of T cells of mothers and their children.

Sequences were obtained from blood. These receptors were obtained from a boy aged 2-15 years in good health. The CDR3 runs from the conserved cysteine through the conserved F or W. The order of the fields is D gene, clone size, V gene, J gene, CDR3 protein. A D gene is named only where the DNA matches it firmly. Some rows have no size entry. The others give once, few or many, or a class for an expanded clone.

D gene: TRBD1
clone size: .
V gene: TRBV29-1
J gene: TRBJ1-2
CDR3 protein: CSVRDRAHGYTF

D gene: .
clone size: .
V gene: TRBV7-9
J gene: TRBJ2-5
CDR3 protein: CASSSWGPTQYF

D gene: TRBD1
clone size: few
V gene: TRBV6-5
J gene: TRBJ2-5
CDR3 protein: CASSSTPRQGRETQYF

D gene: TRBD2
clone size: few
V gene: TRBV12-3/TRBV12-4
J gene: TRBJ2-1
CDR3 protein: CASSSPLAGGQNEQFF

D gene: .
clone size: few
V gene: TRBV6-2/TRBV6-3
J gene: TRBJ2-7
CDR3 protein: CASSYSARQETYEQYF

D gene: .
clone size: .
V gene: TRBV12-3/TRBV12-4
J gene: TRBJ1-5
CDR3 protein: CASSPQVRPQHF

D gene: .
clone size: .
V gene: TRBV12-5
J gene: .
CDR3 protein: CASGLVLEQFF

D gene: TRBD2
clone size: few
V gene: TRBV12-3/TRBV12-4
J gene: TRBJ2-1
CDR3 protein: CASSPSGGRNEQFF

D gene: .
clone size: .
V gene: TRBV12-3/TRBV12-4
J gene: TRBJ2-5
CDR3 protein: CAGSYSGETQYF

D gene: .
clone size: .
V gene: TRBV27
J gene: TRBJ2-3
CDR3 protein: CASSLSRSLDTQYF

D gene: .
clone size: few
V gene: TRBV20-1
J gene: TRBJ1-2
CDR3 protein: CSAREGGEGGYTF

D gene: TRBD1
clone size: few
V gene: TRBV15
J gene: TRBJ1-4
CDR3 protein: CATSRGVGQGAIATNEKLFF

D gene: TRBD1
clone size: .
V gene: TRBV20-1
J gene: TRBJ2-7
CDR3 protein: CSARDPGGTYEQYF

D gene: .
clone size: .
V gene: TRBV27
J gene: TRBJ2-1
CDR3 protein: CASSGTGNYNEQFF

D gene: .
clone size: .
V gene: TRBV12-3/TRBV12-4
J gene: TRBJ2-7
CDR3 protein: CASTPGDEQYF

D gene: TRBD1
clone size: .
V gene: TRBV5-6
J gene: TRBJ1-6
CDR3 protein: CASSLAGGNNSPLHF

D gene: .
clone size: few
V gene: TRBV20-1
J gene: TRBJ1-2
CDR3 protein: CSARPPGGQGDFGYTF

D gene: TRBD2
clone size: .
V gene: TRBV20-1
J gene: TRBJ2-5
CDR3 protein: CSARDSGLAGGFPQETQYF

D gene: .
clone size: .
V gene: TRBV7-6
J gene: TRBJ2-5
CDR3 protein: CASSLEGIQETQYF

D gene: .
clone size: few
V gene: TRBV6-2/TRBV6-3
J gene: TRBJ2-5
CDR3 protein: CASSYSVRRGETQYF

D gene: .
clone size: few
V gene: TRBV7-2
J gene: TRBJ2-3
CDR3 protein: CASASGGLDTQYF

D gene: .
clone size: .
V gene: TRBV5-1
J gene: TRBJ2-7
CDR3 protein: CASGPHSVDHSYEQYF

D gene: TRBD2
clone size: few
V gene: TRBV4-1
J gene: .
CDR3 protein: CASSQGTLAGAYNEQFF

D gene: .
clone size: once
V gene: TRBV19
J gene: TRBJ2-5
CDR3 protein: CASSGPDTLQTQYF

D gene: .
clone size: few
V gene: TRBV27
J gene: TRBJ2-7
CDR3 protein: CASSLRTDSYEQYF

D gene: .
clone size: .
V gene: TRBV27
J gene: TRBJ2-7
CDR3 protein: CAVGLDTSYEQYF

D gene: .
clone size: .
V gene: TRBV11-2
J gene: TRBJ2-5
CDR3 protein: CASSPPWVQETQYF

D gene: .
clone size: .
V gene: TRBV27
J gene: TRBJ1-4
CDR3 protein: CASSLSPGGAGEKLFF